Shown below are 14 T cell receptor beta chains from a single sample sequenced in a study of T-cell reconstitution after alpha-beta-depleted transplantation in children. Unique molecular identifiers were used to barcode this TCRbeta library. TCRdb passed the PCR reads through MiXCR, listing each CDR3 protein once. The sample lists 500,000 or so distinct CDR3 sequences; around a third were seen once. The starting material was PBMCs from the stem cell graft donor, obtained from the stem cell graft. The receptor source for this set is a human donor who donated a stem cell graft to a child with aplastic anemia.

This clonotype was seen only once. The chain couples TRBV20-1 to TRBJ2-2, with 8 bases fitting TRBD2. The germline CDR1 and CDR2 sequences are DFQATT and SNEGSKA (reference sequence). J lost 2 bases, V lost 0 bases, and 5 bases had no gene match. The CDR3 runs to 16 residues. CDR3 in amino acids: CSARDPLAGNTGELFF. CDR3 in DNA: TGCAGTGCTAGAGATCCCCTAGCGGGTAACACCGGGGAGCTGTTTTTT.

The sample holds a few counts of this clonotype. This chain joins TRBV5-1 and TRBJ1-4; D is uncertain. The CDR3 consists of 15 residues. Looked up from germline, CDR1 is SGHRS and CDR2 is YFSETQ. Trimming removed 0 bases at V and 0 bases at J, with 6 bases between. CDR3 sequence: CASSLDDSTNEKLFF. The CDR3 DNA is TGCGCCAGCAGCTTGGACGATTCAACTAATGAAAAACTGTTTTTT.

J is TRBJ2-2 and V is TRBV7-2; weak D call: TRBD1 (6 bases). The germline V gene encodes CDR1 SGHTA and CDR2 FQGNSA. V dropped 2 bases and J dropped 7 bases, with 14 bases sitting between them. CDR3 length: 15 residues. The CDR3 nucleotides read TGTGCCAGCAGCTTATTGGGGGCGAGGAACGGGGAGCTGTTTTTT. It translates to CASSLLGARNGELFF.

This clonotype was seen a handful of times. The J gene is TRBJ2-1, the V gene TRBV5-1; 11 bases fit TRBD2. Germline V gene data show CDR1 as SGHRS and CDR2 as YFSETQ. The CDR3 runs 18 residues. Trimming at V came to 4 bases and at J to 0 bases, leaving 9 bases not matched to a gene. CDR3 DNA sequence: TGCGCCAGCAGCCCTGGACTAGCGGGCCCGAGCTCCTACAATGAGCAGTTCTTC. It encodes CASSPGLAGPSSYNEQFF.

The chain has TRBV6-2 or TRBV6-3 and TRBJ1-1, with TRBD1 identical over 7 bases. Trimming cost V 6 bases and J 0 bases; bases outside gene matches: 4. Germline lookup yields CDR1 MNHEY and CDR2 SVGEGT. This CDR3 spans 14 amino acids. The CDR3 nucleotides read TGTGCCAGCAGGACAGGGATCTTGAACACTGAAGCTTTCTTT. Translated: CASRTGILNTEAFF.

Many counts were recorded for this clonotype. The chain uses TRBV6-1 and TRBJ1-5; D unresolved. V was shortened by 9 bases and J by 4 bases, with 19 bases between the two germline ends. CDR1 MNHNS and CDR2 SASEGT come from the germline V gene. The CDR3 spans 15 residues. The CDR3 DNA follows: TGTGCCAGTAGTCCGGGCCCCCGGGGTAATCAGCCCCAGCATTTT. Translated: CASSPGPRGNQPQHF.

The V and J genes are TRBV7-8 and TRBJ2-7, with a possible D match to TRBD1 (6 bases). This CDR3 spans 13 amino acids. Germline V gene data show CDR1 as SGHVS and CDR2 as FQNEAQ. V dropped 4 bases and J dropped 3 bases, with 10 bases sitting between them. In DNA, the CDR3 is TGTGCCAGCAGCTCTCAACAGGGCTACGAGCAGTACTTC. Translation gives CASSSQQGYEQYF. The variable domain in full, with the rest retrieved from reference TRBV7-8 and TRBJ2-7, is GAGVSQSPRYKVAKRGQDVALRCDPISGHVSLFWYQQALGQGPEFLTYFQNEAQLDKSGLPSDRFFAERPEGSVSTLKIQRTQQEDSAVYLCASSSQQGYEQYFGPGTRLTVT.

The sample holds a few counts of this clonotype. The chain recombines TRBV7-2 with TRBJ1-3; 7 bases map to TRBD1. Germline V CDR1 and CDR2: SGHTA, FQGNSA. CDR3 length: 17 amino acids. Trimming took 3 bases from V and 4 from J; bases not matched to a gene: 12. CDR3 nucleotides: TGTGCCAGCAGCTTGTGGTTGAGGGGGCAGAGAGGAAACACCATATATTTT. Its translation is CASSLWLRGQRGNTIYF.

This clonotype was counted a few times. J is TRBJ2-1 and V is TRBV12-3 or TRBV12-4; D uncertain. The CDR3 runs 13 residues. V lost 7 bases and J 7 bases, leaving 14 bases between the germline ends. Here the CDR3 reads CASTLVAANEQFF. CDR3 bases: TGTGCCAGCACCCTCGTCGCGGCAAATGAGCAGTTCTTC.

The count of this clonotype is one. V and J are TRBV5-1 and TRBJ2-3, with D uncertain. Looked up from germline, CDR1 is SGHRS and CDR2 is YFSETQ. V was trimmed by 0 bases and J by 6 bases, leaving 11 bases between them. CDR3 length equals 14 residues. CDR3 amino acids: CASSLGTVEDTQYF. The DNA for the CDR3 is TGCGCCAGCAGCTTGGGGACGGTCGAGGATACGCAGTATTTT.

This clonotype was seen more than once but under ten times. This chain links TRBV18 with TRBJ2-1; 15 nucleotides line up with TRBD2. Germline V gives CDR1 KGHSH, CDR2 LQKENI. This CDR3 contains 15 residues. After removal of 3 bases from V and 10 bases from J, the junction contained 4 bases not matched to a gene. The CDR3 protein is CASSPGLAGGDEQFF. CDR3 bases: TGTGCCAGCTCACCGGGACTAGCGGGAGGAGACGAGCAGTTCTTC.

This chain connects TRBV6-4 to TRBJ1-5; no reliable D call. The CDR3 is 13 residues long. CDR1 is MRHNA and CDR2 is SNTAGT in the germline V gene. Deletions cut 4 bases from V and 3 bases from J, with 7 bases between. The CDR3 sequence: CASSVTANQPQHF. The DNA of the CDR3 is TGTGCCAGCAGTGTAACAGCCAATCAGCCCCAGCATTTT.

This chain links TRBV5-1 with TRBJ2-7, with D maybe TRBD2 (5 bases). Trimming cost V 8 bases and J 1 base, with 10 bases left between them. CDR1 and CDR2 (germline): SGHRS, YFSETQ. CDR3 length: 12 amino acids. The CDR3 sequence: CAREELSYEQYF. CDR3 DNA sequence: TGCGCCAGGGAGGAGCTGTCCTACGAGCAGTACTTC.

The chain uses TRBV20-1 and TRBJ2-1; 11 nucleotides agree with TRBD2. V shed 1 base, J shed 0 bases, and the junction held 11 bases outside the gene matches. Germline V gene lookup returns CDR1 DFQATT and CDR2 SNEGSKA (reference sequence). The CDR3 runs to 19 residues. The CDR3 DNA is TGCAGTGCTAGAGGGGGAGCGAGGCTAGCGGGAGGCTCCTACAATGAGCAGTTCTTC. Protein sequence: CSARGGARLAGGSYNEQFF.